This TCR beta chain was found in a study of cytomegalovirus exposure and HLA in healthy donors. The CDR3 extends over 16 amino acids. Trimming took 2 bases from V and 0 from J, leaving 13 bases between them. Germline V gene lookup returns CDR1 MNHEY and CDR2 SVGAGI. In its sample, this clone was seen once. Primers included in the PCR were 60 Vbeta and 13 Jbeta primers. Sequencing used immunoSEQ multiplex PCR; TCRdb keeps in-frame clones, though not all of them. The table shows about 180,000 clones, with around four fifths occurring only once. Sequenced material: PBMCs. The source of this sequence is a woman aged 55 to 70 in good health and CMV-seropositive. This chain uses TRBV6-5 with TRBJ2-5, with D tentatively TRBD1 (6 bases). CDR3 amino acids: CASSYLGQLYQETQYF. CDR3 nucleotides: TGTGCCAGCAGTTACCTTGGACAGCTGTACCAAGAGACCCAGTACTTC.